This T cell receptor beta chain was profiled in a study of human CD8 memory T cell subsets. Findings and caveats of the study: Estimated Chao1 values suggested that diversity was greater among stem-like memory T cells than among precursor exhausted T cells.

A note on this clonotype: Its cognate antigen is unknown.

The CDR3 runs 18 residues. Per germline, CDR1 MDHEN and CDR2 SYDVKM. TCR beta libraries were made by UMI-labeled 5' RACE. TCRdb reprocessed the 5' RACE reads, with one entry per CDR3 protein and no DNA. The sample table sets out approximately 12,000 distinct CDR3 sequences. The chain has TRBV28 and TRBJ2-3; TCRdb's D call, TRBD2, is unchecked because there is no DNA. The sample comprised CD8+ T cells from PBMCs. The sequence derives from a human donor in good health. CDR3 protein: CASNYYPSGGARADTQYF.